This TCR beta chain was documented in a study of T cell repertoires in cytomegalovirus infection. CDR1 and CDR2 from the germline V gene are SGHVS and FQNEAQ. The CDR3 runs 16 residues. TCRdb processed the reads anew with MiXCR; each CDR3 protein has one entry. The sample consists of some 680,000 distinct CDR3 sequences, 35% to 45% of them appearing once. Details on this clonotype: A junction boundary mismatches the germline segment, possibly from a read error.

This receptor was obtained from a human donor in good health (CMV status not recorded). Some clones in this sample may be carry-over from other donors' samples. The chain uses TRBV7-8 and TRBJ2-3; 8 bases are a match to TRBD1. Sequences were obtained from PBMCs. The CDR3 sequence: CSSSQRTGILTDTQYF. The CDR3, as DNA: TGTTCCAGCAGCCAACGGACAGGGATTTTGACAGATACGCAGTATTTT.